These 22 T cell receptor beta chains were sequenced from one sample in a study of post-analysis software for immune sequencing data. Included in the TCR beta cDNA libraries were unique molecular identifiers. TCRdb ran MiXCR on the PCR reads and lists one entry per CDR3 protein. The sample includes some 690,000 distinct CDR3 sequences, 55% to 60% of them seen just once. Overall study findings and caveats: TRBV5-6, TRBV5-1 and TRBV20-1 belonged to a set of roughly five TRBV segments that were more frequent in patients than controls.

Their specific antigens are unknown. The sample consisted of blood. The origin of the receptors is a girl aged 2 to 9 with multiple sclerosis.

In the case of this clonotype: A junction end diverges from the germline sequence, so it may reflect a read error. The chain uses TRBV7-9 and TRBJ2-5; D gene uncertain. Germline CDR1 and CDR2: SEHNR and FQNEAQ (reference sequence). The CDR3 is 15 amino acids. CDR3 sequence reads: CANSLASTNQETQYF. As DNA, the CDR3 is TGTGCCAACAGCTTAGCTAGTACAAACCAAGAGACCCAGTACTTC. The full variable domain, completed using reference TRBV7-9 and TRBJ2-5, is DTGVSQNPRHKITKRGQNVTFRCDPISEHNRLYWYRQTLGQGPEFLTYFQNEAQLEKSRLLSDRFSAERPKGSFSTLEIQRTEQGDSAMYLCANSLASTNQETQYFGPGTRLLVL.

The V and J genes are TRBV6-5 and TRBJ1-1, with D uncertain. V lost 10 bases to trimming and J lost 10 bases, with 16 bases between them. The CDR3 sequence is 11 residues long. Looked up from germline, CDR1 is MNHEY and CDR2 is SVGAGI. The CDR3 protein is CATTAGVRAFF. Written as DNA, the CDR3 is TGTGCCACCACGGCTGGGGTCAGAGCTTTCTTT.

With regard to this clonotype: The germline gene is not matched at one end of the junction; a read error may be the cause. This chain uses TRBV7-2 with TRBJ2-5, with D possibly TRBD2 on 5 matching bases. CDR1 SGHTA and CDR2 FQGNSA come from the germline V gene. The CDR3 length is 16 residues. The CDR3 DNA sequence: TGTGTCAGCAGCTTAGCGCCGGGCCGAGCCATCGGGACCCAGTACTTC. Amino acids: CVSSLAPGRAIGTQYF.

V and J are TRBV4-1 and TRBJ2-7; unclear D gene. V lost 0 bases and J lost 0, with 6 bases in between. CDR3 length: 14 residues. In germline, CDR1 is MGHRA, CDR2 YSYEKL. This CDR3 is CASSQDWFSYEQYF. The CDR3 nucleotides read TGCGCCAGCAGCCAAGATTGGTTCTCCTACGAGCAGTACTTC.

This chain connects TRBV6-1 to TRBJ2-4; TRBD2 aligns across 12 bases. The better agreement between TRBJ2-7 and the DNA end casts doubt on the J call. The CDR3 loop spans 17 amino acids. The germline V gene has CDR1 MNHNS and CDR2 SASEGT. The CDR3 protein is CASSEDGLAGKTYEQYF. CDR3 DNA sequence: TGTGCCAGCAGTGAAGACGGACTAGCGGGAAAAACCTACGAGCAGTACTTC.

The chain is built from TRBV29-1 and TRBJ2-4; 8 nucleotides match TRBD1. Germline V CDR1 and CDR2: SQVTM, ANQGSEA. This CDR3 comprises 17 residues. After removal of 4 bases from V and 1 base from J, the junction contained 12 bases not matched to a gene. CDR3 residues: CSVGSLQGGSAKNIQYF. For the CDR3, the DNA is TGCAGCGTTGGGAGTTTACAGGGGGGTTCGGCCAAAAACATTCAGTACTTC. Full variable domain (rest looked up from reference TRBV29-1 and TRBJ2-4): SAVISQKPSRDICQRGTSLTIQCQVDSQVTMMFWYRQQPGQSLTLIATANQGSEATYESGFVIDKFPISRPNLTFSTLTVSNMSPEDSSIYLCSVGSLQGGSAKNIQYFGAGTRLSVL.

The rearrangement links TRBV10-1 to TRBJ2-1, with 10 bases fitting TRBD2. With 5 bases clipped from V and 3 bases from J, the junction kept 7 bases outside the gene matches. CDR1 and CDR2 (germline): WNHNN, SYGVQD (reference sequence). The CDR3 totals 16 residues. For the CDR3, the DNA is TGCGCCAGCAGTACAACCCTAGCGGGGGACTACAATGAGCAGTTCTTC. Its translation: CASSTTLAGDYNEQFF.

The V gene is TRBV5-1, the J gene TRBJ1-1; D might be TRBD1 (5 bases). CDR1 is SGHRS, CDR2 YFSETQ, per germline. The CDR3 is made up of 15 amino acids. Deletions cut 3 bases from V and 3 bases from J, with 15 bases between. The CDR3 DNA sequence: TGCGCCAGCAGCTCGGGCTCGCGGGGGGACACTGAAGCTTTCTTT. This sequence encodes CASSSGSRGDTEAFF.

The V and J genes are TRBV29-1 and TRBJ1-1, with D perhaps matching TRBD1 (5 bases). V lost 1 base and J lost 6, with 12 bases in between. The CDR3 has 13 amino acids. From germline, CDR1 is SQVTM and CDR2 ANQGSEA. The CDR3: CSVEGGVDAEAFF. The CDR3 DNA is TGCAGCGTTGAAGGAGGGGTGGATGCTGAAGCTTTCTTT.

The gene calls are TRBV10-3 and TRBJ2-2, with 10 bases that match TRBD1. Per germline, CDR1 ENHRY and CDR2 SYGVKD. Trimming removed 7 bases from V and 2 bases from J; junction bases left unmatched: 7. CDR3 size: 16 residues. DNA of the CDR3: TGTGCCATCAAGGGACAGGGGATGATCAACACCGGGGAGCTGTTTTTT. Protein: CAIKGQGMINTGELFF.

The genes are TRBV20-1 and TRBJ2-7; 7 nucleotides agree with TRBD1. CDR3 length: 14 amino acids. J was trimmed by 3 bases and V by 6 bases; bases with no gene match: 11. Germline CDR1 is DFQATT and CDR2 is SNEGSKA (reference sequence). The CDR3 reads CSAGLRQGIYEQYF. The CDR3 DNA is TGCAGTGCCGGCCTGAGACAGGGTATCTACGAGCAGTACTTC.

The chain has TRBV5-1 and TRBJ2-7; the D gene is possibly TRBD1 (6 bases). This CDR3 comprises 16 residues. Trimming took 2 bases from V and 0 from J, leaving 15 bases between them. Germline values: CDR1 SGHRS, CDR2 YFSETQ. The CDR3 DNA sequence: TGCGCCAGCAGCTTTTCGGTGGGACAAGGCTCCTACGAGCAGTACTTC. Its protein is CASSFSVGQGSYEQYF.

The chain recombines TRBV3-1 with TRBJ2-3; TRBD2 agrees at 11 bases. CDR3 size: 14 residues. V trimming: 2 bases; J trimming: 8 bases; junction bases outside the gene matches: 3. Germline loops: CDR1 LGHDT, CDR2 YNNKEL (reference sequence). CDR3 protein: CASSQLAGGGTQYF. The CDR3 nucleotides are TGTGCCAGCAGCCAACTAGCGGGAGGCGGTACGCAGTATTTT.

The rearrangement joins TRBV7-9 to TRBJ2-5; 8 nucleotides align to TRBD1. This CDR3 contains 16 residues. V lost 7 bases, J lost 3 bases, and 13 bases stayed unmatched. Germline-derived CDR1 and CDR2 are SEHNR and FQNEAQ (reference sequence). Here the CDR3 DNA reads TGTGCCAGCACTCCCCAAACGGCAGGGGGCGAAGAGACCCAGTACTTC. As protein: CASTPQTAGGEETQYF.

V is TRBV29-1 and J is TRBJ2-5, with TRBD2 as a possible D gene (6 bases). This CDR3 is 13 amino acids long. The V end lost 4 bases, the J end lost 3 bases, and 12 bases lay between the germline ends. Germline values: CDR1 SQVTM, CDR2 ANQGSEA. CDR3 DNA sequence: TGCAGCGTTGTTTTGACGGGGGAAGAGACCCAGTACTTC. Residues: CSVVLTGEETQYF.

The V gene is TRBV19, the J gene TRBJ2-3, with a tentative D call TRBD2 (5 bases). The CDR3 runs to 15 residues. Germline V gene data show CDR1 as LNHDA and CDR2 as SQIVND (reference sequence). The germline V and J ends were trimmed by 8 bases and 0 bases, with 15 bases remaining between them. The CDR3 DNA follows: TGTGCCAGTTGCCGGCTAGCTGATAGCACAGATACGCAGTATTTT. This translates into CASCRLADSTDTQYF.

J is TRBJ2-7 and V is TRBV20-1, with D possibly being TRBD2 (5 bases). The V gene lost 3 bases and the J gene lost 5 bases, with 14 bases spanning the gap. The CDR3 contains 13 residues. Germline V gene data show CDR1 as DFQATT and CDR2 as SNEGSKA (reference sequence). The CDR3 reads CSARFEGVNEQYF. In nucleotides, the CDR3 is TGCAGTGCTAGGTTTGAGGGAGTTAACGAGCAGTACTTC.

V is TRBV9 and J is TRBJ1-2; TRBD1 matches 7 bases. The V and J ends lost 4 bases and 4 bases, in that order; junction bases with no gene match: 7. CDR1 is SGDLS and CDR2 is YYNGEE in the germline V gene. The CDR3 loop spans 14 amino acids. The CDR3 DNA is TGTGCCAGCAGCCCCCGGACAGGTATCTATGGCTACACCTTC. Protein product: CASSPRTGIYGYTF.

The chain carries TRBV25-1 and TRBJ1-2; perhaps TRBD1 as D (5 bases). CDR3 length: 14 residues. CDR1 is MGHDK and CDR2 is SYGVNS in the germline V gene. The germline V and J ends were trimmed by 6 bases and 3 bases, with 14 bases remaining between them. CDR3 nucleotides: TGTGCCAGCAGCCCCATTGGGGGGGACTATGGCTACACCTTC. Protein product: CASSPIGGDYGYTF.

The gene calls are TRBV20-1 and TRBJ2-5; tentatively, D is TRBD2 (6 bases). This CDR3 spans 12 amino acids. Looked up from germline, CDR1 is DFQATT and CDR2 is SNEGSKA (reference sequence). Trimming took 6 bases from V and 4 from J, leaving 12 bases between them. CDR3 DNA: TGCAGTGCCTACCCCGGGGGAGAGACCCAGTACTTC. Amino acid sequence: CSAYPGGETQYF.

This clonotype was found once. The V gene is TRBV7-6, the J gene TRBJ2-1; the D is unclear. The V gene lost 2 bases and the J gene lost 6 bases, with 11 bases spanning the gap. CDR1 and CDR2 from the germline V gene are SGHVS and FNYEAQ. CDR3 size: 14 residues. Here the CDR3 DNA reads TGTGCCAGCAGCTTAACGGTGGACCCCAATGAGCAGTTCTTC. Protein product: CASSLTVDPNEQFF.

This chain uses TRBV5-1 with TRBJ2-7; no reliable D call. This CDR3 comprises 11 residues. Germline-derived CDR1 and CDR2 are SGHRS and YFSETQ. V was pared by 4 bases and J by 6 bases, with 8 bases between. The CDR3, as DNA: TGCGCCAGCAGCGGTCAAAGCGAGCAGTACTTC. Amino acids: CASSGQSEQYF.